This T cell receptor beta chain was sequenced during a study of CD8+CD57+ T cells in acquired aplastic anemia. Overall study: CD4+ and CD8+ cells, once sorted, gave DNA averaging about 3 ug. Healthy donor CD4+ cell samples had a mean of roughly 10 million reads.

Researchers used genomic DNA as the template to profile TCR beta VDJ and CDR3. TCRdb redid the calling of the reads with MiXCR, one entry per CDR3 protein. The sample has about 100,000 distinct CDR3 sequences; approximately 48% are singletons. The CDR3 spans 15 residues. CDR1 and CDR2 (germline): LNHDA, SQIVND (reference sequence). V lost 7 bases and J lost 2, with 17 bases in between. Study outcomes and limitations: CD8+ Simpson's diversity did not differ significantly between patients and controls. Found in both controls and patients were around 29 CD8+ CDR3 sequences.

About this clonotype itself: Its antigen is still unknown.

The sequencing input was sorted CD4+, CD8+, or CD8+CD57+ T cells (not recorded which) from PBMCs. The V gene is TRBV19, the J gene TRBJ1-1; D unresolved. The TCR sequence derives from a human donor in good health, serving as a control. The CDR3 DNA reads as TGTGCCAGTATGGCGAACGGAGTACTCAACACTGAAGCTTTCTTT. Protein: CASMANGVLNTEAFF.